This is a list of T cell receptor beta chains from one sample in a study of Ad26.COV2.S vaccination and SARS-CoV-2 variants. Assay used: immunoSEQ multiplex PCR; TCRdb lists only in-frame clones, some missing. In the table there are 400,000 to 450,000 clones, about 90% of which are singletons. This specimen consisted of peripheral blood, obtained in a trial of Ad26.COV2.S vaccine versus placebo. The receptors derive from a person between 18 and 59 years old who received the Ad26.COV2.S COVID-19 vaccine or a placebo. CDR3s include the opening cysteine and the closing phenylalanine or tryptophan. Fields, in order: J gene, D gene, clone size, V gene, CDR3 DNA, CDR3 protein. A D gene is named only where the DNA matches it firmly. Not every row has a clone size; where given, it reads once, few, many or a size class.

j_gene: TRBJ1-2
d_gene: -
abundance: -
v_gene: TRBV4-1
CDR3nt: TGCGCCAGCAGCCAAGAACCCAGGCGGATTGCTAACTATGGCTACACCTTC
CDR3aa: CASSQEPRRIANYGYTF

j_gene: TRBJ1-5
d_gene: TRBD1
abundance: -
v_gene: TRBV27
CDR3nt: TGTGCCAGCATTCCTACCGGGACAGGGGGCGTCGGGCCCGATCAGCCCCAGCATTTT
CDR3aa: CASIPTGTGGVGPDQPQHF

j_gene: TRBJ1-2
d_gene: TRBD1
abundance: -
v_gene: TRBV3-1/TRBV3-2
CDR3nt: TGTGCCAGCAGCCAAGACAGGGGGCTAGACTATGGCTACACCTTC
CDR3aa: CASSQDRGLDYGYTF

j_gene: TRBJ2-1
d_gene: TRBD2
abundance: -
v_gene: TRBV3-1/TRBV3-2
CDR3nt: TGTGCCAGCAGACTTGGGGCTAGCGGGACCTACAATGAGCAGTTCTTC
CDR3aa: CASRLGASGTYNEQFF

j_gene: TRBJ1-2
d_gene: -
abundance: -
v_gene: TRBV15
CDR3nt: TGTGCCACCAGCACCCGACGAGAAGGGCATATTACTGTTGGCTACACCTTC
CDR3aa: CATSTRREGHITVGYTF

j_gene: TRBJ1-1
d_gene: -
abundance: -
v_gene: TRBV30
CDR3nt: TGTGCCTCAGCTCAACCCGGGGGCCCGAGGACTGAAGCTTTCTTT
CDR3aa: CASAQPGGPRTEAFF

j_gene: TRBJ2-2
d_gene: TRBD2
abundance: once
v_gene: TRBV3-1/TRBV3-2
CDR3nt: TGTGCCAGCAGCTCCCAAGGACTAGCGGGAGGGCCAGCCGGGGAGCTGTTTTTT
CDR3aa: CASSSQGLAGGPAGELFF

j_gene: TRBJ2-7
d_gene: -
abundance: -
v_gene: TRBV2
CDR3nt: TGTGCCAGCAGTGGGACCGGGACAACGGAGTACTTC
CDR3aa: CASSGTGTTEYF

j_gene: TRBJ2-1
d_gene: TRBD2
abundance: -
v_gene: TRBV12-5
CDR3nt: TGTGCTAGTGGTTTGGGGGCGGGAGGAGGGTTGAATGAGCAGTTCTTC
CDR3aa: CASGLGAGGGLNEQFF

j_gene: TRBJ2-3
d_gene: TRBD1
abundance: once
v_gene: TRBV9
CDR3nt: TGTGCCAGCAGCCCCCCGGGACAGGGACCCCCGGGCACAGATACGCAGTATTTT
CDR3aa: CASSPPGQGPPGTDTQYF

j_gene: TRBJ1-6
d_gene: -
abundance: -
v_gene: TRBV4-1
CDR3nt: TGCGCCAGCAGCATGCACAGGGCCGATAATTCACCCCTCCACTTT
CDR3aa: CASSMHRADNSPLHF

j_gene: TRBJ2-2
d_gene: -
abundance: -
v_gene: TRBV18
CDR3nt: TGTGCCAGCTCACCACCCGTAGGGACGAACACCGGGGAGCTGTTTTTT
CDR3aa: CASSPPVGTNTGELFF

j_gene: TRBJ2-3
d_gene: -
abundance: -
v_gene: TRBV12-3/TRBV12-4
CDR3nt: TGTGCCAGCAGCTCAGCAGATACGCAGTATTTT
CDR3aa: CASSSADTQYF

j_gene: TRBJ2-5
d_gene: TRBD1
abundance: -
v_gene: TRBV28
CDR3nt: TGTGCCAGCAGTTTAGCCGGGACAGGGCGCCTCCAAGAGACCCAGTACTTC
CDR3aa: CASSLAGTGRLQETQYF

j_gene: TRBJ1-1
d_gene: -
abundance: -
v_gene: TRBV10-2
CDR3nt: TGCGCCAGCAGTGGGGGCACTGAAGCTTTCTTT
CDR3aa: CASSGGTEAFF